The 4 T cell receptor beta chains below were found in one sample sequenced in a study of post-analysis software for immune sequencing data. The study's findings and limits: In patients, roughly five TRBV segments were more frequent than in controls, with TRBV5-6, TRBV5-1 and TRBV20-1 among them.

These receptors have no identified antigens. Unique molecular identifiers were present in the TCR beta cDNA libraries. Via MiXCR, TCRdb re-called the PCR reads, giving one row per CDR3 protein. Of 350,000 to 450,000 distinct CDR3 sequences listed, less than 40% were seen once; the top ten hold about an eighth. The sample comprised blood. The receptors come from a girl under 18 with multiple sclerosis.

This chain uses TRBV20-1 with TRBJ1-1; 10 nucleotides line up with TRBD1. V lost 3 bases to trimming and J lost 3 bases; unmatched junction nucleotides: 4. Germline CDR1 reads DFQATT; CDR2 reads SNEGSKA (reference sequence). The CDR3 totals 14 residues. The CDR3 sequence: CSARAGTGDTEAFF. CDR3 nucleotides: TGCAGTGCTAGGGCCGGGACAGGGGACACTGAAGCTTTCTTT.

The CDR3 sequence: CASSKWTDEPKYGTGELFF. Here the CDR3 DNA reads TGTGCCAGCAGCAAATGGACCGACGAACCTAAATACGGCACCGGGGAGCTGTTTTTT. The chain employs TRBV21-1 and TRBJ2-2. TRBV21-1 is designated a pseudogene. The CDR3 has 19 amino acids.

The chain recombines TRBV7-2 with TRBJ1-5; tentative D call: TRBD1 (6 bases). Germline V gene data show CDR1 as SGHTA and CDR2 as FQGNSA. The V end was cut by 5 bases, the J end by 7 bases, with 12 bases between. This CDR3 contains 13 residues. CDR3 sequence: CASSLRGEQPQHF. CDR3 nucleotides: TGTGCCAGCAGCCTTAGGGGGGAACAGCCCCAGCATTTT. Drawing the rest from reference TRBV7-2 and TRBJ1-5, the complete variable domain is GAGVSQSPSNKVTEKGKDVELRCDPISGHTALYWYRQSLGQGLEFLIYFQGNSAPDKSGLPSDRFSAERTGGSVSTLTIQRTQQEDSAVYLCASSLRGEQPQHFGDGTRLSIL.

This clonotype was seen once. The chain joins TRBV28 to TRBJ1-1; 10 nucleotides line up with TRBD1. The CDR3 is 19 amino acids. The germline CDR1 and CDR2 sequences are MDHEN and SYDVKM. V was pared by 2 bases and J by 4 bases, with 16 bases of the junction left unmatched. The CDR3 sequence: CASSLAVGRQGATVTEAFF. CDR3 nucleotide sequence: TGTGCCAGCAGTTTAGCGGTAGGGAGACAGGGGGCGACGGTCACTGAAGCTTTCTTT. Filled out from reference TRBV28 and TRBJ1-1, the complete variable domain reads DVKVTQSSRYLVKRTGEKVFLECVQDMDHENMFWYRQDPGLGLRLIYFSYDVKMKEKGDIPEGYSVSREKKERFSLILESASTNQTSMYLCASSLAVGRQGATVTEAFFGQGTRLTVV.